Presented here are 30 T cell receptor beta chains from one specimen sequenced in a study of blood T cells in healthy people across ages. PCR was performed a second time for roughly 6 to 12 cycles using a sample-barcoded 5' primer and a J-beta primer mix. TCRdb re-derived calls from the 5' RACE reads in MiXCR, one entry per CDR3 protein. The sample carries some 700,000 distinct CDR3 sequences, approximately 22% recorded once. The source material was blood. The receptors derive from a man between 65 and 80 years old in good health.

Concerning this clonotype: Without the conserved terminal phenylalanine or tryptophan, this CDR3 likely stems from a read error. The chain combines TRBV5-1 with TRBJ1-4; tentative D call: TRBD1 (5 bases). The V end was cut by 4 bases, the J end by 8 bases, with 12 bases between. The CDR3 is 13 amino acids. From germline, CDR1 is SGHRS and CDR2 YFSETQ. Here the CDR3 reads CASSEQGGEKLFL. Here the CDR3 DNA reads TGCGCCAGCAGCGAGCAGGGTGGCGAAAAACTGTTTCTT.

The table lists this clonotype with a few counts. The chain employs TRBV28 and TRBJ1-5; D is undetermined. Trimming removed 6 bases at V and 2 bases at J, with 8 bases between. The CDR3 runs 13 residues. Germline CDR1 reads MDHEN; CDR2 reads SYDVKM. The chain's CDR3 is CASSAGGNQPQHF. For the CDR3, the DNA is TGTGCCAGCAGCGCCGGAGGCAATCAGCCCCAGCATTTT. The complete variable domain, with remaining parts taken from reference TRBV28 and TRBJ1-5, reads DVKVTQSSRYLVKRTGEKVFLECVQDMDHENMFWYRQDPGLGLRLIYFSYDVKMKEKGDIPEGYSVSREKKERFSLILESASTNQTSMYLCASSAGGNQPQHFGDGTRLSIL.

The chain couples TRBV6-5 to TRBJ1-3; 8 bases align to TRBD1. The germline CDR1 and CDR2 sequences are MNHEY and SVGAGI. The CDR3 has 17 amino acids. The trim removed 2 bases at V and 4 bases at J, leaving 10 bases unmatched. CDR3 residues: CASSYPTGQGSGNTIYF. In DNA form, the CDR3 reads TGTGCCAGCAGTTACCCAACCGGACAGGGATCGGGAAACACCATATATTTT.

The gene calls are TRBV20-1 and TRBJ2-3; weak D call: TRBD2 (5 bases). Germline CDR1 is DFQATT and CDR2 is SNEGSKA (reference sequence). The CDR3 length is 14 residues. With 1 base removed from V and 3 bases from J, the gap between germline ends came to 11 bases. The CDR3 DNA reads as TGCAGTGCTAGAGTTGGGAGTCAAACAGATACGCAGTATTTT. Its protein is CSARVGSQTDTQYF.

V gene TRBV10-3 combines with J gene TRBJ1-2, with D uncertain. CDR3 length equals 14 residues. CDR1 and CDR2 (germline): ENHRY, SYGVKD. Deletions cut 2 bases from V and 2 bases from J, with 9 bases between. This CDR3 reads CAISERQLNYGYTF. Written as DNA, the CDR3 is TGTGCCATCAGTGAGCGTCAGTTGAACTATGGCTACACCTTC.

The CDR3 here is CASSPRSYGYTF. Written as DNA, the CDR3 is TGTGCCAGCAGCCCTCGGAGCTATGGCTACACCTTC. This sequence joins TRBV14 and TRBJ1-2; no firm D call. Germline assignment: CDR1 SGHDN and CDR2 FVKESK. Trimming shortened V by 4 bases and J by 4 bases, and 7 bases separated the two germline ends. The CDR3 is 12 amino acids.

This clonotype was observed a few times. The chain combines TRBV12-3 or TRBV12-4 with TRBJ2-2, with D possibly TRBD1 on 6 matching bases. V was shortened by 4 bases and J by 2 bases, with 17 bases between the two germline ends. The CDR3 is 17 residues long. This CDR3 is CASSSSLGTFNTGELFF. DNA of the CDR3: TGTGCCAGCAGTTCTTCCCTTGGGACATTTAACACCGGGGAGCTGTTTTTT.

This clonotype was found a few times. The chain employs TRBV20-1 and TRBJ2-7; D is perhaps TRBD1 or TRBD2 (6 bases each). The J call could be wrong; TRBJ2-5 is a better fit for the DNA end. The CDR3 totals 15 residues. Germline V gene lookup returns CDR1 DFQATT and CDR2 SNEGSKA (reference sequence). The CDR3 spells CSARDATGGRETQYF. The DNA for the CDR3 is TGCAGTGCTAGAGATGCAACTGGGGGGCGAGAGACCCAGTACTTC.

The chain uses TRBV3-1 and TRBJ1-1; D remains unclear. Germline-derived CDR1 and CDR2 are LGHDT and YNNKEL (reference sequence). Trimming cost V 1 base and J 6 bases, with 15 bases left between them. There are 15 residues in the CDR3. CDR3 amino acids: CASSQALNHRAEAFF. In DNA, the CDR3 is TGTGCCAGCAGCCAAGCTCTCAACCATCGCGCTGAAGCTTTCTTT.

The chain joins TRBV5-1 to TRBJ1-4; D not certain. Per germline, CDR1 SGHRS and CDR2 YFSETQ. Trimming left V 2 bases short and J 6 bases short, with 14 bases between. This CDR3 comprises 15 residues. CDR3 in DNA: TGCGCCAGCAGCTTCCTCGCGCCCCCGGATGAAAAACTGTTTTTT. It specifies CASSFLAPPDEKLFF.

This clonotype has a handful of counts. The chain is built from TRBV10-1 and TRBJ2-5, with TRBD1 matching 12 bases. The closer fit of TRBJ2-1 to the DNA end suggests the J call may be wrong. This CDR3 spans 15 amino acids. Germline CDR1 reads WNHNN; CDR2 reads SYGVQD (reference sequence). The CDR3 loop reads CASSEPGQGADEQFF. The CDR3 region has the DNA TGCGCCAGCAGTGAGCCGGGACAGGGGGCTGATGAGCAGTTCTTC.

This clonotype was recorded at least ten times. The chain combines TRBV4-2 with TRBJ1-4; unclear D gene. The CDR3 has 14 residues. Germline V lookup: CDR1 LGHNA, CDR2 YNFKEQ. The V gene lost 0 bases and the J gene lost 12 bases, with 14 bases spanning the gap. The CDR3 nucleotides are TGTGCCAGCAGCCAAGATCTGTCCCAGGAAGAACTGTTTTTT. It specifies CASSQDLSQEELFF.

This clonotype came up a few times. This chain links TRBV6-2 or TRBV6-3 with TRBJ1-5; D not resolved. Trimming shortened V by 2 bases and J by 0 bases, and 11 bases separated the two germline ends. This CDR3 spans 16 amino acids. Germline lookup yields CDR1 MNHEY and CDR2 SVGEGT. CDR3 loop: CASSYPTTYSNQPQHF. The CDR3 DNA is TGTGCCAGCAGTTACCCGACGACTTATAGCAATCAGCCCCAGCATTTT.

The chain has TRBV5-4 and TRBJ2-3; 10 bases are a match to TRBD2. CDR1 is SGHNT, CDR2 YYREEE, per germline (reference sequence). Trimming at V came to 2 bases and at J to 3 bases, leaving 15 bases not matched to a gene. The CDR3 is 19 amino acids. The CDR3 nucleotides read TGTGCCAGCAGCTTTCGGTCTAGCGGGGGCCCCGCGCCGACAGATACGCAGTATTTT. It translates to CASSFRSSGGPAPTDTQYF.

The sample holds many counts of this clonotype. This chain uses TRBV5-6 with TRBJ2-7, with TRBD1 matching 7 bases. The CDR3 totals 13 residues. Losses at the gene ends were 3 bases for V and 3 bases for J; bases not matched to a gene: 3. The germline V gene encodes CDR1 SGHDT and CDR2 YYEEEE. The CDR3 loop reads CASSWGTVYEQYF. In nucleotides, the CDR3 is TGTGCCAGCAGCTGGGGGACAGTCTACGAGCAGTACTTC.

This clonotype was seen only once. CDR3 in amino acids: CATGQGMYGYTF. The CDR3 DNA reads TGTGCCACAGGACAGGGGATGTATGGCTACACCTTC. The genes are TRBV10-3 and TRBJ1-2, with 9 bases that match TRBD1. After removal of 10 bases from V and 5 bases from J, the junction contained 5 bases not matched to a gene. From germline, CDR1 is ENHRY and CDR2 SYGVKD. This CDR3 is built from 12 residues.

CDR3 region: CASSYSITGRPETQYF. The CDR3, as DNA: TGTGCCAGCAGTTACAGTATTACAGGGAGACCAGAGACCCAGTACTTC. V usage is TRBV6-5 and J usage is TRBJ2-1; the D gene is possibly TRBD1 (6 bases). Gene TRBJ2-5 matches the end of the DNA better, so the J call may be wrong. This CDR3 has 16 residues. Germline V gene lookup returns CDR1 MNHEY and CDR2 SVGAGI.

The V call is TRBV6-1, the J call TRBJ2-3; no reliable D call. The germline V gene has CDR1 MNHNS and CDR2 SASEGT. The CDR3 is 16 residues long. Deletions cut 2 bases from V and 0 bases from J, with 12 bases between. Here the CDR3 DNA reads TGTGCCAGCAGTGAAATACGGCAGTCTAGCACAGATACGCAGTATTTT. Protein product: CASSEIRQSSTDTQYF.

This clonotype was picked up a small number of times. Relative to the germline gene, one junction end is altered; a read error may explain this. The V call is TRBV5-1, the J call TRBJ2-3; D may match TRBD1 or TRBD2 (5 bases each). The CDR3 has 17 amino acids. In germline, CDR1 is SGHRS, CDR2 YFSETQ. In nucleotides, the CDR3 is TGCGTCAGCAGCCAAACGGGGCTAGTGGAGAGCACAGATACGCAGTATTTT. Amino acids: CVSSQTGLVESTDTQYF. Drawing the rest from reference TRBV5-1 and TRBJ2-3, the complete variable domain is KAGVTQTPRYLIKTRGQQVTLSCSPISGHRSVSWYQQTPGQGLQFLFEYFSETQRNKGNFPGRFSGRQFSNSRSEMNVSTLELGDSALYLCVSSQTGLVESTDTQYFGPGTRLTVL.

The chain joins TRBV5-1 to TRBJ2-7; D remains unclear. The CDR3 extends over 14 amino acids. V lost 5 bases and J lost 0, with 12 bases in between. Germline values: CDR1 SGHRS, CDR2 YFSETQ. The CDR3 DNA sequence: TGCGCCAGCAGAGGGTTTCTAGGCTCCTACGAGCAGTACTTC. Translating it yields CASRGFLGSYEQYF.

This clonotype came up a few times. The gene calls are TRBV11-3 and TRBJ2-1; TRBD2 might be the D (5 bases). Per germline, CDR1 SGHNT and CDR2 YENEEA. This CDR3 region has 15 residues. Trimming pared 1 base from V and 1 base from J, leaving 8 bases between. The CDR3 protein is CASSLVGVSYNEQFF. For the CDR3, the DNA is TGTGCCAGCAGCTTAGTCGGGGTTTCCTACAATGAGCAGTTCTTC. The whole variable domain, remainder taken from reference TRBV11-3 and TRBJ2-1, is EAGVVQSPRYKIIEKKQPVAFWCNPISGHNTLYWYLQNLGQGPELLIRYENEEAVDDSQLPKDRFSAERLKGVDSTLKIQPAELGDSAVYLCASSLVGVSYNEQFFGPGTRLTVL.

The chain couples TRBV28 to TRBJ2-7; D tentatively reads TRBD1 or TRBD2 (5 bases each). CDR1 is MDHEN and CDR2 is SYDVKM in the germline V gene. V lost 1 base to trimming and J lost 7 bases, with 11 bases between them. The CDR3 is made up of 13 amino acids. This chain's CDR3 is CASSLSDRGEQYF. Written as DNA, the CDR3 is TGTGCCAGCAGTTTATCTGACAGAGGGGAGCAGTACTTC.

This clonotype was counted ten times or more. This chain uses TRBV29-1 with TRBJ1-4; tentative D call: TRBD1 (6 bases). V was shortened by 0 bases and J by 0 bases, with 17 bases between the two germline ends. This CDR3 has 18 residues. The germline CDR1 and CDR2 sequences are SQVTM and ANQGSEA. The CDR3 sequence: CSVEDPGAYFATNEKLFF. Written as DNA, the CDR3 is TGCAGCGTTGAAGATCCAGGGGCCTACTTCGCAACTAATGAAAAACTGTTTTTT.

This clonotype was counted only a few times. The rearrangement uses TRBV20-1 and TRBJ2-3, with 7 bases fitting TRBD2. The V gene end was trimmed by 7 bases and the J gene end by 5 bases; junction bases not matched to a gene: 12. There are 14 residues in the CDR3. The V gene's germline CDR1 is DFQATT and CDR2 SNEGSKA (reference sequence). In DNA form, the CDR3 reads TGCAGTGTCGCCGGGAGGCTCCGGGGAGATACGCAGTATTTT. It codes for CSVAGRLRGDTQYF.

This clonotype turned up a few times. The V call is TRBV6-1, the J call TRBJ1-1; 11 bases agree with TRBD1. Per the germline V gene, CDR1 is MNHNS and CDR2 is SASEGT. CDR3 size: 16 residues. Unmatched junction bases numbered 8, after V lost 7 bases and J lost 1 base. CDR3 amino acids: CASTRNGQGANTEAFF. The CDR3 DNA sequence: TGTGCCAGCACTCGAAACGGACAGGGGGCGAACACTGAAGCTTTCTTT.

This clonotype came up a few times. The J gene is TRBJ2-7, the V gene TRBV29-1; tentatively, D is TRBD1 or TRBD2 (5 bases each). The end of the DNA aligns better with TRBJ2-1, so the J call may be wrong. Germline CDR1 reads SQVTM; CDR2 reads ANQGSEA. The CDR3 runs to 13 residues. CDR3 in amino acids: CSAHRGTDNEQFF. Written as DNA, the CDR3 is TGCAGCGCTCACCGGGGCACGGACAATGAGCAGTTCTTC.

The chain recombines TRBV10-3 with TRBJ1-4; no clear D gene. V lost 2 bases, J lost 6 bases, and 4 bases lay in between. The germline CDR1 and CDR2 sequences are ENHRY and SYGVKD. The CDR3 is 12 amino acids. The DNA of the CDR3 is TGTGCCATCAGTGAGGCAGATGAAAAACTGTTTTTT. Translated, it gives CAISEADEKLFF.

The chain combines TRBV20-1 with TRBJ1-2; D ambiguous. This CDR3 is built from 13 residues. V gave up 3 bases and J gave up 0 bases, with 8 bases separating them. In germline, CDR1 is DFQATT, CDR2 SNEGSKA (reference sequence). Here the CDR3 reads CSASWVTNYGYTF. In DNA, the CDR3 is TGCAGTGCTAGTTGGGTGACTAACTATGGCTACACCTTC.

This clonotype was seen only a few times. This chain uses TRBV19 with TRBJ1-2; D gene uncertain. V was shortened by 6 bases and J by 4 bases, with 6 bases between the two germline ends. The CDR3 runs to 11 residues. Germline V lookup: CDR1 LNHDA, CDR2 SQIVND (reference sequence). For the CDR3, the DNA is TGTGCCAGTAGAGCGGCCTATGGCTACACCTTC. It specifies CASRAAYGYTF. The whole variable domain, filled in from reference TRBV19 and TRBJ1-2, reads DGGITQSPKYLFRKEGQNVTLSCEQNLNHDAMYWYRQDPGQGLRLIYYSQIVNDFQKGDIAEGYSVSREKKESFPLTVTSAQKNPTAFYLCASRAAYGYTFGSGTRLTVV.

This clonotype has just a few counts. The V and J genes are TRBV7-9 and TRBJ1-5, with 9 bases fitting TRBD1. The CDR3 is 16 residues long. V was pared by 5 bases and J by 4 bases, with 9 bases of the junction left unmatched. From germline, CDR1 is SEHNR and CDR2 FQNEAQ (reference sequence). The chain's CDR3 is CASSPGQGLLNQPQHF. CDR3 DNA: TGTGCCAGCAGCCCCGGACAGGGGTTACTAAATCAGCCCCAGCATTTT.